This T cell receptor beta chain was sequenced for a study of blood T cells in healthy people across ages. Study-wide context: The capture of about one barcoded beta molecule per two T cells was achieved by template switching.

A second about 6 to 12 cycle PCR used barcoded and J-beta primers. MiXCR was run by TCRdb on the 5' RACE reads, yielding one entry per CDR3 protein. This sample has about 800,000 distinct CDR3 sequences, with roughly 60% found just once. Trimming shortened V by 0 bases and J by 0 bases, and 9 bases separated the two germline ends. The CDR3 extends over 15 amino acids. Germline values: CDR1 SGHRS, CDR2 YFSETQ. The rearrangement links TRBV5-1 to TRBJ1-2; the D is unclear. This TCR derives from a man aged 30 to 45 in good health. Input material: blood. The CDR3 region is CASSLAGTTNYGYTF. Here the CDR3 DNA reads TGCGCCAGCAGCTTGGCCGGTACAACTAACTATGGCTACACCTTC.